A single sample is the source of the 17 T cell receptor beta chains below, sequenced in a study of cytomegalovirus exposure and HLA in healthy donors. 13 Jbeta primers and 60 Vbeta primers were used for the PCR. The repertoire was sequenced with immunoSEQ multiplex PCR; TCRdb's copy has only in-frame clones and lacks some. The table includes about 180,000 clones, 82% detected once. Sequenced sample: PBMCs. The origin of the receptors is a man aged 35-49 years in good health and CMV-seronegative.

The chain has TRBV5-1 and TRBJ1-6; no firm D call. The CDR3 sequence is 15 residues long. V was pared by 0 bases and J by 6 bases, with 10 bases between. Germline loops: CDR1 SGHRS, CDR2 YFSETQ. CDR3 coding DNA: TGCGCCAGCAGCTTGGTTGTGGCTAGTAATTCACCCCTCCACTTT. Translated, it gives CASSLVVASNSPLHF.

The gene calls are TRBV6-5 and TRBJ2-5, with D possibly being TRBD2 (6 bases). This CDR3 is 12 amino acids long. Per germline, CDR1 MNHEY and CDR2 SVGAGI. Trimming stripped 6 bases from V and 2 bases from J, with 7 bases between. CDR3 sequence reads: CASSGTQETQYF. CDR3 bases: TGTGCCAGCAGCGGGACTCAAGAGACCCAGTACTTC.

Note on this clone: Compared with germline, one end of the junction differs, possibly owing to a read error. V and J are TRBV4-3 and TRBJ1-3; TRBD1 matches 8 bases. This CDR3 region has 16 residues. Germline loops: CDR1 LGHNA, CDR2 YSLEER. The CDR3 DNA follows: TGCGCCAGCAGCAAAGACAGGGGTTGGTCTGCAAACACCATATATTTT. Translation gives CASSKDRGWSANTIYF.

This chain links TRBV9 with TRBJ2-1, with 7 positions matching TRBD2. This CDR3 is 15 amino acids long. From germline, CDR1 is SGDLS and CDR2 YYNGEE. Trimming took 4 bases from V and 8 from J; bases not matched to a gene: 12. CDR3 protein: CASSPGGGSFDEQFF. DNA of the CDR3: TGTGCCAGCAGCCCTGGAGGCGGGAGTTTCGATGAGCAGTTCTTC.

The V call is TRBV5-1, the J call TRBJ2-5; 12 nucleotides agree with TRBD2. Germline V gives CDR1 SGHRS, CDR2 YFSETQ. This CDR3 contains 17 residues. The trim removed 3 bases at V and 5 bases at J, leaving 11 bases unmatched. The CDR3 bases are TGCGCCAGCAGCTCACCTAGCGGGGGGGCCCCGCGGGAGACCCAGTACTTC. Its protein is CASSSPSGGAPRETQYF.

The V and J genes are TRBV4-2 and TRBJ1-1; 9 nucleotides line up with TRBD1. Trimming took 3 bases from V and 7 from J; bases not matched to a gene: 9. The CDR3 loop spans 15 amino acids. The germline gives CDR1 LGHNA, CDR2 YNFKEQ. The DNA of the CDR3 is TGTGCCAGCAGCCAGGTCGACAGGGGGAGAAGTGAAGCTTTCTTT. Translating gives CASSQVDRGRSEAFF.

The rearrangement uses TRBV28 and TRBJ2-3; weak D call: TRBD2 (5 bases). The V and J ends lost 5 bases and 2 bases respectively, with 14 bases between them. There are 15 residues in the CDR3. In germline, CDR1 is MDHEN, CDR2 SYDVKM. This CDR3 is CASSVLDDFTDTQYF. CDR3 DNA sequence: TGTGCCAGCAGTGTACTAGACGACTTCACAGATACGCAGTATTTT.

This clone occurred once. The gene calls are TRBV2 and TRBJ2-6; D may be TRBD1 (5 bases). The CDR3 covers 14 residues. Trimming shortened V by 9 bases and J by 1 base, and 10 bases separated the two germline ends. CDR1 and CDR2 (germline): SNHLY, FYNNEI. CDR3 region: CARGSGSGANVLTF. The CDR3 region has the DNA TGTGCCAGGGGATCAGGGTCTGGGGCCAACGTCCTGACTTTC.

The rearrangement joins TRBV5-6 to TRBJ2-3; 11 bases line up with TRBD2. V lost 4 bases, J lost 5 bases, and 9 bases stayed unmatched. The germline CDR1 and CDR2 sequences are SGHDT and YYEEEE. CDR3 length: 16 residues. The CDR3 loop reads CASSAPGSGRGDTQYF. CDR3 DNA: TGTGCCAGCAGCGCCCCGGGTAGCGGGAGGGGAGATACGCAGTATTTT.

J is TRBJ2-4 and V is TRBV27, with 8 bases lining up with TRBD1. V dropped 5 bases and J dropped 4; count of bases not matched to a gene: 10. CDR1 is MNHEY and CDR2 is SMNVEV in the germline V gene (reference sequence). The CDR3 runs 16 residues. The CDR3 sequence: CASSLRQGHGKNIQYF. The CDR3 DNA follows: TGTGCCAGCAGTCTACGACAGGGGCACGGGAAAAACATTCAGTACTTC.

The chain couples TRBV4-3 to TRBJ1-2, with D perhaps TRBD1 (5 bases). Trimming left V 1 base short and J 4 bases short, with 13 bases between. There are 15 residues in the CDR3. Germline V gene lookup returns CDR1 LGHNA and CDR2 YSLEER. CDR3 nucleotides: TGCGCCAGCAGCCAAGTAGCAGGGTCCGGCTATGGCTACACCTTC. Protein: CASSQVAGSGYGYTF.

The rearrangement uses TRBV29-1 and TRBJ2-2, with a possible D match to TRBD1 (7 bases). This CDR3 is 14 amino acids long. CDR1 and CDR2 from the germline V gene are SQVTM and ANQGSEA. Trimming stripped 8 bases from V and 1 base from J, with 14 bases between. CDR3 nucleotides: TGCAGCTACAAGCAGGGGGGGAACACCGGGGAGCTGTTTTTT. Translated, it gives CSYKQGGNTGELFF.

V is TRBV30 and J is TRBJ2-7; TRBD1 matches at 10 bases. CDR1 is GTSNPN and CDR2 is SVGIG in the germline V gene (reference sequence). The CDR3 sequence is 13 residues long. V lost 4 bases to trimming and J lost 9 bases; unmatched junction nucleotides: 9. The CDR3 sequence is CAWTGQGGVGQYF. For the CDR3, the DNA is TGTGCCTGGACAGGACAGGGGGGTGTAGGGCAGTACTTC.

The chain links TRBV7-2 to TRBJ2-7; 9 nucleotides align to TRBD1. Germline V lookup: CDR1 SGHTA, CDR2 FQGNSA. V trimming: 0 bases; J trimming: 2 bases; junction bases outside the gene matches: 5. CDR3 length: 16 residues. Here the CDR3 reads CASSLAVGTGTYEQYF. The CDR3 bases are TGTGCCAGCAGCTTAGCGGTGGGGACAGGGACCTACGAGCAGTACTTC.

This clone came up once. The gene calls are TRBV28 and TRBJ1-4, with no clear D. Germline V gene sequence: CDR1 MDHEN, CDR2 SYDVKM. Trimming stripped 4 bases from V and 0 bases from J, with 9 bases between. There are 15 residues in the CDR3. The CDR3 coding sequence is TGTGCCAGCAGTTATAAACTTGCAACTAATGAAAAACTGTTTTTT. Translating it yields CASSYKLATNEKLFF. Looking up the rest from reference TRBV28 and TRBJ1-4 gives the full variable domain: DVKVTQSSRYLVKRTGEKVFLECVQDMDHENMFWYRQDPGLGLRLIYFSYDVKMKEKGDIPEGYSVSREKKERFSLILESASTNQTSMYLCASSYKLATNEKLFFGSGTQLSVL.

The rearrangement uses TRBV12-5 and TRBJ1-1; 7 nucleotides line up with TRBD1. Germline lookup yields CDR1 LGHNT and CDR2 FRNRAP. There are 16 residues in the CDR3. V trimming: 7 bases; J trimming: 1 base; junction bases outside the gene matches: 12. This CDR3 is CASAPHLGTENTEAFF. CDR3 sequence (DNA): TGTGCTAGTGCCCCACACCTCGGGACAGAGAACACTGAAGCTTTCTTT.

This chain uses TRBV28 with TRBJ2-7, with unresolved D. Germline V gene lookup returns CDR1 MDHEN and CDR2 SYDVKM. CDR3 length: 12 residues. V shed 1 base and J shed 2 bases, with 3 bases lying between them. The CDR3, as DNA: TGTGCCAGCAGTTTATCTCCCTACGAGCAGTACTTC. Translated: CASSLSPYEQYF.